What follows is one T cell receptor (beta chain) and its context. Its antigen is not identified. A J-beta primer mix and a sample-barcoded 5' primer were used in a second PCR of about 7 to 11 cycles. The template-switch adaptor, which had 12 random nucleotides, put a tag on each cDNA molecule. A single record per CDR3 protein comes from TCRdb applying MiXCR to the 5' RACE reads. The table shows about 650,000 distinct CDR3 sequences, with about 32% occurring only once. Isolation of PBMCs gave at least 7 million cells per sample. The data derive from a study of blood T cells in healthy people across ages. Study findings and constraints: Observed TCR beta diversity per million T cells went down as age went up. This fall followed a roughly linear course with age. Long-lived donors exceeded aged donors in naive CD4+ cells and diversity.

This CDR3 contains 16 residues. V was clipped by 3 bases and J by 2 bases, with 20 bases between them. The germline V gene encodes CDR1 DFQATT and CDR2 SNEGSKA (reference sequence). This chain connects TRBV20-1 to TRBJ2-7; D is possibly TRBD1 (5 bases). Sequencing used blood. This TCR came from a woman of 80 years or more in good health. DNA for the CDR3: TGCAGTGCTAGTCTCTTTTTGGGGCAGGGCACCTACGAGCAGTACTTC. It is translated as CSASLFLGQGTYEQYF.